The clone carrying this T cell receptor beta chain was detected once. A read error may account for a junction end that differs from germline. Per germline, CDR1 MNHNS and CDR2 SASEGT. The CDR3 runs 15 residues. The data were taken from a study of CD4 and CD8 cells across lung adenocarcinoma regions. TCRdb passed the PCR reads through MiXCR, listing each CDR3 protein once. The sample holds approximately 10,000 distinct CDR3 sequences, roughly 60% seen once. The receptor comes from a male donor with lung adenocarcinoma. The CD4 and CD8 labels of this study may be unreliable. This chain joins TRBV6-1 and TRBJ2-2, with D possibly being TRBD2 (6 bases). Input material: CD8+ T cells from the margin of a lung tumor. For the CDR3, the DNA is TGTGCCAGCAGTGAAGTGCGGGGTGACGAAGAGACCCTGTACTTT. Its protein product is CASSEVRGDEETLYF.